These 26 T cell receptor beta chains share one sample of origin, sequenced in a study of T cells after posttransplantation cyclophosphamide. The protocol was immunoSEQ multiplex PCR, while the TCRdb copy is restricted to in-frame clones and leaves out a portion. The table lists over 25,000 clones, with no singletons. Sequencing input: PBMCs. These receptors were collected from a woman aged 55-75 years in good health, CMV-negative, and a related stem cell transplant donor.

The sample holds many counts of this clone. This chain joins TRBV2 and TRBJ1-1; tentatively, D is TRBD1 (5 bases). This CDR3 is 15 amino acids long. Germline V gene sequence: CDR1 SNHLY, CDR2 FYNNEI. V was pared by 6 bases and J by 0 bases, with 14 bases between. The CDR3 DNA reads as TGTGCCAGCAGGAGAGAGGGACTGTTGAACACTGAAGCTTTCTTT. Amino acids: CASRREGLLNTEAFF.

CDR3 DNA sequence: TGCGCCAGCAGCGGGGGGACAGGGGGGTACCAAGAGACCCAGTACTTC. Its translation is CASSGGTGGYQETQYF. The chain combines TRBV5-1 with TRBJ2-5, with TRBD1 matching over 11 bases. CDR1 and CDR2 (germline): SGHRS, YFSETQ. This CDR3 is 16 amino acids long. V lost 4 bases to trimming and J lost 0 bases; unmatched junction nucleotides: 5.

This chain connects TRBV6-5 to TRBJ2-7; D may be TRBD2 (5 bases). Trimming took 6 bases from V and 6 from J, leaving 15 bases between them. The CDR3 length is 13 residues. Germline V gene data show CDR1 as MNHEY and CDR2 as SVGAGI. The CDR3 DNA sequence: TGTGCCAGCAGCCGGCGGGCCCCAGGCGAGCAGTACTTC. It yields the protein CASSRRAPGEQYF.

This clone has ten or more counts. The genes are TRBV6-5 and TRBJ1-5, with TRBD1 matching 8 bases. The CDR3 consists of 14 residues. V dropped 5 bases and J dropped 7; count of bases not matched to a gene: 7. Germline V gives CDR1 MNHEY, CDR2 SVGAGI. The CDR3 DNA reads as TGTGCCAGCAGTCGACAGGGGACAAGGCAGCCCCAGCATTTT. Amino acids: CASSRQGTRQPQHF.

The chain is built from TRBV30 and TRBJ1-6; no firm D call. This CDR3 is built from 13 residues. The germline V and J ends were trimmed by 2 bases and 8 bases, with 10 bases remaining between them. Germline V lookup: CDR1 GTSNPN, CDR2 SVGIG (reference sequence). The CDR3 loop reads CAWSLRNDSPLHF. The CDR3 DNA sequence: TGTGCCTGGAGTCTGCGCAATGATTCACCCCTCCACTTT.

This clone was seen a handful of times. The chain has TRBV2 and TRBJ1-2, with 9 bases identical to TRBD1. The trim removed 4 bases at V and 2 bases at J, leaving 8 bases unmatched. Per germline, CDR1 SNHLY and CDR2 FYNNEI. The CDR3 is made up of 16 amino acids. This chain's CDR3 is CASSGDPDRGNYGYTF. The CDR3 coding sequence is TGTGCCAGCAGTGGAGACCCGGACAGGGGAAACTATGGCTACACCTTC.

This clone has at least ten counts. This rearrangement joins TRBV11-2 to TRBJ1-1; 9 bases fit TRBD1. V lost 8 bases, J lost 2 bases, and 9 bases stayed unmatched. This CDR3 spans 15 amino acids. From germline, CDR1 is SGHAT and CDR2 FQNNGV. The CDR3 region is CASLEGTGPNTEAFF. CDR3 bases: TGTGCCAGCTTAGAGGGGACAGGGCCTAACACTGAAGCTTTCTTT.

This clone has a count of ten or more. Written as DNA, the CDR3 is TGCGCCAGCAGCCAAGACGGCGGGGGGGGGAACGAGCAGTACTTC. Amino acid sequence: CASSQDGGGGNEQYF. The J gene is TRBJ2-7, the V gene TRBV4-3; 9 bases are a match to TRBD2. This CDR3 has 15 amino acids. The germline V gene has CDR1 LGHNA and CDR2 YSLEER. Trimming cost V 0 bases and J 5 bases; bases outside gene matches: 5.

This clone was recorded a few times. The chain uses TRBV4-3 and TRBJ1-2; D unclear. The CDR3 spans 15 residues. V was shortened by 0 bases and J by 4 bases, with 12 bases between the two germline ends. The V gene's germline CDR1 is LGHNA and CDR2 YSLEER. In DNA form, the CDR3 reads TGCGCCAGCAGCCAAGATTCCCAGGCTTCCTATGGCTACACCTTC. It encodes CASSQDSQASYGYTF.

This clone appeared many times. The CDR3 reads CASSPGRGRTTNDYGYTF. CDR3 bases: TGTGCCAGCAGTCCCGGCAGGGGGCGGACAACTAATGACTATGGCTACACCTTC. This chain connects TRBV27 to TRBJ1-2, with 8 bases identical to TRBD1. J was trimmed by 3 bases and V by 5 bases; bases with no gene match: 17. This CDR3 contains 18 residues. Per germline, CDR1 MNHEY and CDR2 SMNVEV (reference sequence).

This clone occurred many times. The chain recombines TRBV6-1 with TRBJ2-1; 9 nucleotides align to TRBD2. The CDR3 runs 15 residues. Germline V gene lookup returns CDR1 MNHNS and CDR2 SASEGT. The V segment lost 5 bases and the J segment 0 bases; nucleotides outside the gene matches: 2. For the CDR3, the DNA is TGTGCCAGCAGTCGTAGCGGGAGCTCCTACAATGAGCAGTTCTTC. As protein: CASSRSGSSYNEQFF.

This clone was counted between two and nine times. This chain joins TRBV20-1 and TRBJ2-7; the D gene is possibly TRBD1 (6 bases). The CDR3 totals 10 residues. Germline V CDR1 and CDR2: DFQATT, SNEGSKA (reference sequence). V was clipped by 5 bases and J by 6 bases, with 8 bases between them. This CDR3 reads CSAGGPEQYF. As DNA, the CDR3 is TGCAGTGCTGGGGGCCCCGAGCAGTACTTC.

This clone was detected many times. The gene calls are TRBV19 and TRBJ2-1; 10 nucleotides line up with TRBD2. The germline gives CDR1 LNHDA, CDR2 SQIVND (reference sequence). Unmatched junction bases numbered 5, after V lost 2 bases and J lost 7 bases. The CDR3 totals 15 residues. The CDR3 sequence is CASSIPGLASNEQFF. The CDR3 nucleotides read TGTGCCAGTAGTATACCGGGACTAGCGTCAAATGAGCAGTTCTTC.

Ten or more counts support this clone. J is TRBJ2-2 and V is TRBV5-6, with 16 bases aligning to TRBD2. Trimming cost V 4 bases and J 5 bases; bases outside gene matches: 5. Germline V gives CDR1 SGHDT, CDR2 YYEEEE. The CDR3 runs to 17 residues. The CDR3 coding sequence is TGTGCCAGCAGCCCGGGACTAGCGGGAGGGAGGACCGGGGAGCTGTTTTTT. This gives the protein CASSPGLAGGRTGELFF.

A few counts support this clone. CDR3 nucleotides: TGTGCCAGCAGCTCTAGGCCTTACACTGAAGCTTTCTTT. Translating gives CASSSRPYTEAFF. The J gene is TRBJ1-1, the V gene TRBV5-6; D is uncertain. Per the germline V gene, CDR1 is SGHDT and CDR2 is YYEEEE. The CDR3 loop spans 13 amino acids. The V gene lost 3 bases and the J gene lost 3 bases, with 9 bases spanning the gap. Using reference TRBV5-6 and TRBJ1-1 for the parts outside the CDR3, the full variable domain is DAGVTQSPTHLIKTRGQQVTLRCSPKSGHDTVSWYQQALGQGPQFIFQYYEEEERQRGNFPDRFSGHQFPNYSSELNVNALLLGDSALYLCASSSRPYTEAFFGQGTRLTVV.

The CDR3 is CASSPRRWGGKSEKLFF. In DNA form, the CDR3 reads TGTGCCAGCAGTCCCCGGAGGTGGGGGGGGAAGAGTGAAAAACTGTTTTTT. This sequence joins TRBV7-8 and TRBJ1-4, with D perhaps TRBD1 (5 bases). The CDR3 has 17 amino acids. The germline V gene has CDR1 SGHVS and CDR2 FQNEAQ. Trimming took 6 bases from V and 7 from J, leaving 24 bases between them.

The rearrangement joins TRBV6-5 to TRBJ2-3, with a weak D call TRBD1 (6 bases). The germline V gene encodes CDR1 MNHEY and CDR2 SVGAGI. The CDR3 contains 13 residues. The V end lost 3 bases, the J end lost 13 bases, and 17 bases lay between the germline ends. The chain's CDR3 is CASSYSPGQTEYF. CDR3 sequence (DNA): TGTGCCAGCAGTTATTCCCCGGGACAAACAGAGTATTTT.

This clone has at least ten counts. The CDR3 DNA reads TGTGCCAGCGGGGGACAGGCGAACACCGGGGAGCTGTTTTTT. Protein sequence: CASGGQANTGELFF. This chain joins TRBV2 and TRBJ2-2, with TRBD1 identical over 8 bases. CDR3 length: 14 residues. CDR1 SNHLY and CDR2 FYNNEI come from the germline V gene. V was clipped by 8 bases and J by 0 bases; unmatched bases: 2.

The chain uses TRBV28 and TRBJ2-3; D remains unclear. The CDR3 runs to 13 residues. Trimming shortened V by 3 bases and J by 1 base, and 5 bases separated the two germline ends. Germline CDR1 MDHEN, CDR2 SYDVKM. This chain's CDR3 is CASSFQGTDTQYF. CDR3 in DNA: TGTGCCAGCAGTTTTCAGGGCACAGATACGCAGTATTTT.

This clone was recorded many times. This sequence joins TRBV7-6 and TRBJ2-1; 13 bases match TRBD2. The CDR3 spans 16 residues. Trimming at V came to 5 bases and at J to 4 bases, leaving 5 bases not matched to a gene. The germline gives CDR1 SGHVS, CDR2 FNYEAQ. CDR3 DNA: TGTGCCAGCAGCCTTGGGACTAGCGGGGCGTACAATGAGCAGTTCTTC. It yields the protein CASSLGTSGAYNEQFF.

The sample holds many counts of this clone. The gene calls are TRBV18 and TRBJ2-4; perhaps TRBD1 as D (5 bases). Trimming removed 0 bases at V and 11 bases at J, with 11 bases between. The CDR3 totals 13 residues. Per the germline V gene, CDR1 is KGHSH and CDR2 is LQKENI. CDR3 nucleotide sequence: TGTGCCAGCTCACCACCGAGCCAAGGGGTTCAGTACTTC. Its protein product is CASSPPSQGVQYF.

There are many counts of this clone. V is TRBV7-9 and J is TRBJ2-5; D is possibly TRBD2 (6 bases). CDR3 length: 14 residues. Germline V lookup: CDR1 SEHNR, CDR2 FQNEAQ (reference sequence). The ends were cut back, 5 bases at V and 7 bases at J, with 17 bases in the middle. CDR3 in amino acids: CASSPPGEWGTQYF. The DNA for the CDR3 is TGTGCCAGCAGCCCCCCGGGGGAATGGGGGACCCAGTACTTC.

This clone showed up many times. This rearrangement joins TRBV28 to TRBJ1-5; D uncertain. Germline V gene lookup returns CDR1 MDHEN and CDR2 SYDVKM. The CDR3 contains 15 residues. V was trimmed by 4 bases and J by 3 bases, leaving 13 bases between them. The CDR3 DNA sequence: TGTGCCAGCAGTTCGTCTGGCAGGCACAATCAGCCCCAGCATTTT. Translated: CASSSSGRHNQPQHF.

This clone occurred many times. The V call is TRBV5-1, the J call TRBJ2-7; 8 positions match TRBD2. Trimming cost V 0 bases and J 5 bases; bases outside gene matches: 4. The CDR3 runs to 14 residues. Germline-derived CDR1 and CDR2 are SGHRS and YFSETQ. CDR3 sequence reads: CASSLVLAGNEQYF. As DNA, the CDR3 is TGCGCCAGCAGCTTGGTTCTAGCGGGTAACGAGCAGTACTTC.

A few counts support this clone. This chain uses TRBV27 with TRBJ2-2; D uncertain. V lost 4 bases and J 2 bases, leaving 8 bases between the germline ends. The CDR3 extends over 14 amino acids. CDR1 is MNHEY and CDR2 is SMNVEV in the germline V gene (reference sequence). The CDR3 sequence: CASSSQPNTGELFF. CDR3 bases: TGTGCCAGCAGTTCACAGCCCAACACCGGGGAGCTGTTTTTT.

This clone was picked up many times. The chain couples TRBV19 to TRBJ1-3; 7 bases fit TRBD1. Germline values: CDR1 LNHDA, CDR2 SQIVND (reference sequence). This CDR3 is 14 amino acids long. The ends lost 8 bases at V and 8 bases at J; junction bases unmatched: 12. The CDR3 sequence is CASQPDRTVDTIYF. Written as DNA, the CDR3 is TGTGCCAGTCAACCGGACAGGACGGTCGACACCATATATTTT.